These 30 T cell receptor beta chains share one sample of origin, sequenced in a study of cytomegalovirus exposure and HLA in healthy donors. Primers: 60 Vbeta forward and 13 Jbeta reverse. TCRdb keeps only in-frame clones here, not all; method: immunoSEQ multiplex PCR. The sample includes more than 90,000 clones, 70% to 85% of them seen just once. Input material: PBMCs. These receptors all come from a woman aged 50 to 65 in good health and CMV-seropositive.

The V call is TRBV5-1, the J call TRBJ1-5; 7 bases line up with TRBD1. The trim removed 3 bases at V and 4 bases at J, leaving 7 bases unmatched. This CDR3 is 15 amino acids long. Looked up from germline, CDR1 is SGHRS and CDR2 is YFSETQ. The CDR3 DNA sequence: TGCGCCAGCAGCTCCACCGGGACAGCTAATCAGCCCCAGCATTTT. It encodes CASSSTGTANQPQHF.

The V and J genes are TRBV6-1 and TRBJ1-1, with D hard to call. CDR1 is MNHNS, CDR2 SASEGT, per germline. Trimming removed 6 bases from V and 0 bases from J, with 8 bases in between. This CDR3 has 13 amino acids. In DNA, the CDR3 is TGTGCCAGCAGGGTCACGGTGAACACTGAAGCTTTCTTT. Translated: CASRVTVNTEAFF.

This rearrangement joins TRBV4-1 to TRBJ2-3; the match to TRBD1 covers 8 bases. The germline CDR1 and CDR2 sequences are MGHRA and YSYEKL. The trim removed 0 bases at V and 0 bases at J, leaving 8 bases unmatched. This CDR3 is 18 amino acids long. In nucleotides, the CDR3 is TGCGCCAGCAGCCAAGATGTCAACAGGGGGGCTAGCACAGATACGCAGTATTTT. It specifies CASSQDVNRGASTDTQYF.

The sample holds one count of this clone. V is TRBV12-5 and J is TRBJ2-7; D is perhaps TRBD2 (5 bases). The CDR3 loop spans 14 amino acids. The V and J ends lost 7 bases and 5 bases respectively, with 18 bases between them. The germline gives CDR1 LGHNT, CDR2 FRNRAP. Here the CDR3 DNA reads TGTGCTAGTGCCAGAGGGTCGTCAAGGGACGAGCAGTACTTC. It specifies CASARGSSRDEQYF.

This clone was picked up many times. The V and J genes are TRBV6-1 and TRBJ1-2, with TRBD1 matching 7 bases. V shed 3 bases and J 1 base; nucleotides not matched to a gene: 8. CDR1 and CDR2 from the germline V gene are MNHNS and SASEGT. The CDR3 has 16 residues. The CDR3 protein is CASSDLGTENNYGYTF. The DNA for the CDR3 is TGTGCCAGCAGTGACTTAGGGACAGAGAATAACTATGGCTACACCTTC.

V is TRBV5-1 and J is TRBJ2-1; TRBD2 aligns across 9 bases. This CDR3 is built from 14 residues. The ends lost 1 base at V and 5 bases at J; junction bases unmatched: 1. Germline assignment: CDR1 SGHRS and CDR2 YFSETQ. CDR3 DNA sequence: TGCGCCAGCAGCTTGCAGCGGGGGGACAATGAGCAGTTCTTC. This codes for CASSLQRGDNEQFF.

This clone occurred a few times. J is TRBJ1-5 and V is TRBV2; 7 nucleotides match TRBD1. CDR1 and CDR2 from the germline V gene are SNHLY and FYNNEI. This CDR3 has 14 residues. The V gene end was trimmed by 6 bases and the J gene end by 3 bases; junction bases not matched to a gene: 5. The CDR3 coding sequence is TGTGCCAGCAGCCCCGACAGGGACAATCAGCCCCAGCATTTT. It encodes CASSPDRDNQPQHF.

The genes are TRBV25-1 and TRBJ2-2; 10 bases are a match to TRBD1. Trimming cost V 7 bases and J 3 bases; bases outside gene matches: 5. Germline V gives CDR1 MGHDK, CDR2 SYGVNS. This CDR3 has 15 residues. The CDR3 sequence is CASKTGTGDTGELFF. CDR3 in DNA: TGTGCCAGCAAAACCGGGACAGGGGACACCGGGGAGCTGTTTTTT.

V is TRBV19 and J is TRBJ2-3; 12 bases align to TRBD2. V shed 8 bases, J shed 8 bases, and the junction held 5 bases outside the gene matches. Per germline, CDR1 LNHDA and CDR2 SQIVND (reference sequence). The CDR3 totals 13 residues. CDR3 loop: CASSSGGAGTQYF. The DNA of the CDR3 is TGTGCCAGTTCTAGCGGGGGGGCCGGTACGCAGTATTTT.

V and J are TRBV7-8 and TRBJ1-1; 7 nucleotides agree with TRBD1. Germline V gives CDR1 SGHVS, CDR2 FQNEAQ. The CDR3 is 13 residues long. The junction had 0 bases not matched to a gene; V was cut back by 4 bases and J by 1 base. The CDR3 region is CASSWTGNTEAFF. The CDR3 DNA follows: TGTGCCAGCAGCTGGACAGGGAACACTGAAGCTTTCTTT.

This clone was observed a few times. V usage is TRBV28 and J usage is TRBJ2-3; a weak D match, TRBD1 (7 bases). V dropped 7 bases and J dropped 5 bases, with 19 bases sitting between them. The CDR3 runs to 15 residues. The germline gives CDR1 MDHEN, CDR2 SYDVKM. The DNA for the CDR3 is TGTGCCAGCAACAGGGGAGGCCCTTGGGAAGATACGCAGTATTTT. This sequence encodes CASNRGGPWEDTQYF. The whole variable domain, filled in from reference TRBV28 and TRBJ2-3, reads DVKVTQSSRYLVKRTGEKVFLECVQDMDHENMFWYRQDPGLGLRLIYFSYDVKMKEKGDIPEGYSVSREKKERFSLILESASTNQTSMYLCASNRGGPWEDTQYFGPGTRLTVL.

The chain joins TRBV4-3 to TRBJ1-1; tentative D call: TRBD1 (6 bases). This CDR3 has 15 amino acids. Germline assignment: CDR1 LGHNA and CDR2 YSLEER. Between the trimmed V and J ends, which lost 0 bases and 5 bases, there was a span of 13 bases. The CDR3 spells CASSQDLQGWTEAFF. For the CDR3, the DNA is TGCGCCAGCAGCCAAGATCTTCAGGGGTGGACTGAAGCTTTCTTT.

The rearrangement uses TRBV30 and TRBJ1-1, with TRBD1 matching 7 bases. CDR3 length: 13 amino acids. V shed 4 bases and J 1 base; nucleotides not matched to a gene: 3. Germline V gene sequence: CDR1 GTSNPN, CDR2 SVGIG (reference sequence). For the CDR3, the DNA is TGTGCCTGGAAGCGACAGGGGAACACTGAAGCTTTCTTT. Its translation: CAWKRQGNTEAFF.

In this sample, this clone turned up a few times. CDR3 amino acids: CASSLSRVSNQPQHF. As DNA, the CDR3 is TGTGCCAGCAGCTTATCCAGGGTTAGCAATCAGCCCCAGCATTTT. The chain joins TRBV7-8 to TRBJ1-5, with D possibly matching TRBD1 (5 bases). V was pared by 2 bases and J by 0 bases, with 8 bases between. The V gene's germline CDR1 is SGHVS and CDR2 FQNEAQ. This CDR3 spans 15 amino acids.

V is TRBV4-3 and J is TRBJ1-5; D gene unclear. Germline CDR1 is LGHNA and CDR2 is YSLEER. Trimming took 0 bases from V and 5 from J, leaving 11 bases between them. The CDR3 totals 15 residues. CDR3 amino acids: CASSQESREDQPQHF. CDR3 bases: TGCGCCAGCAGCCAAGAATCACGGGAGGATCAGCCCCAGCATTTT.

The chain is built from TRBV27 and TRBJ2-3, with D maybe TRBD1 (6 bases). The CDR3 length is 16 residues. Germline CDR1 reads MNHEY; CDR2 reads SMNVEV (reference sequence). V was shortened by 5 bases and J by 2 bases, with 17 bases between the two germline ends. The CDR3 protein is CASSLPTGKHTDTQYF. For the CDR3, the DNA is TGTGCCAGCAGTCTCCCTACAGGGAAACACACAGATACGCAGTATTTT.

This sequence joins TRBV7-7 and TRBJ2-5; weak D call: TRBD1 (6 bases). Germline CDR1 is SSHAT and CDR2 is FNYEAQ (reference sequence). CDR3 length equals 14 residues. V gave up 5 bases and J gave up 1 base, with 11 bases separating them. In DNA, the CDR3 is TGTGCCAGCAGCCAAGGACAGTCCCAAGAGACCCAGTACTTC. Amino acid sequence: CASSQGQSQETQYF.

J is TRBJ1-5 and V is TRBV6-5; TRBD1 might be the D (6 bases). The CDR3 is made up of 15 amino acids. Germline assignment: CDR1 MNHEY and CDR2 SVGAGI. The V end was cut by 6 bases, the J end by 7 bases, with 19 bases between. CDR3 DNA: TGTGCCAGCAGCAACGACGTCAGGGGAGACCAGCCCCAGCATTTT. Protein product: CASSNDVRGDQPQHF.

V usage is TRBV7-8 and J usage is TRBJ1-1; D remains ambiguous. In germline, CDR1 is SGHVS, CDR2 FQNEAQ. Trimming took off 4 bases at V and 0 bases at J, with 12 bases between the two ends. This CDR3 has 15 residues. CDR3 amino acids: CASSSPGTLNTEAFF. The CDR3 coding sequence is TGTGCCAGCAGCTCACCCGGTACCTTGAACACTGAAGCTTTCTTT.

J is TRBJ2-2 and V is TRBV19, with 7 bases identical to TRBD2. Trimming at V came to 1 base and at J to 8 bases, leaving 10 bases not matched to a gene. The V gene's germline CDR1 is LNHDA and CDR2 SQIVND (reference sequence). The CDR3 spans 16 residues. CDR3 amino acids: CASSIGAAGVTGELFF. The DNA of the CDR3 is TGTGCCAGTAGTATAGGGGCTGCGGGAGTTACGGGGGAGCTGTTTTTT. Together with reference TRBV19 and TRBJ2-2, the CDR3 gives the full variable domain: DGGITQSPKYLFRKEGQNVTLSCEQNLNHDAMYWYRQDPGQGLRLIYYSQIVNDFQKGDIAEGYSVSREKKESFPLTVTSAQKNPTAFYLCASSIGAAGVTGELFFGEGSRLTVL.

The chain carries TRBV4-2 and TRBJ2-1, with 9 bases that match TRBD2. This CDR3 is built from 16 residues. Germline loops: CDR1 LGHNA, CDR2 YNFKEQ. V lost 0 bases and J lost 5; bases outside the gene matches: 5. The CDR3 nucleotides read TGTGCCAGCAGCCAAGATAGAGCGGGGGGCAACAATGAGCAGTTCTTC. It translates to CASSQDRAGGNNEQFF.

CDR3 DNA sequence: TGTGCCTGGAGTGGGGGACTAGCGGGAGGGTCTGGGGAGACCCAGTACTTC. Translated, it gives CAWSGGLAGGSGETQYF. The chain carries TRBV30 and TRBJ2-5; 16 bases match TRBD2. CDR1 is GTSNPN and CDR2 is SVGIG in the germline V gene (reference sequence). CDR3 length: 17 residues. The junction had 7 bases not matched to a gene; V was cut back by 1 base and J by 5 bases. Drawing the rest from reference TRBV30 and TRBJ2-5, the complete variable domain is SQTIHQWPATLVQPVGSPLSLECTVEGTSNPNLYWYRQAAGRGLQLLFYSVGIGQISSEVPQNLSASRPQDRQFILSSKKLLLSDSGFYLCAWSGGLAGGSGETQYFGPGTRLLVL.

This chain links TRBV2 with TRBJ1-2, with a weak D call TRBD1 (5 bases). Germline CDR1 and CDR2: SNHLY and FYNNEI. V was cut by 2 bases and J by 3 bases, with 10 bases left in between. This CDR3 is built from 14 residues. The CDR3 protein is CASSEIDSYYGYTF. In DNA, the CDR3 is TGTGCCAGCAGTGAAATAGACAGCTACTATGGCTACACCTTC.

V is TRBV5-8 and J is TRBJ1-2; 10 nucleotides align to TRBD1. V was clipped by 0 bases and J by 3 bases; unmatched bases: 8. The CDR3 is 17 amino acids. Germline CDR1 is SGHTS and CDR2 is YDEGEE. In nucleotides, the CDR3 is TGTGCCAGCAGCTTGGTATTCGGGACAGGGGAACACTATGGCTACACCTTC. It encodes CASSLVFGTGEHYGYTF. The full variable domain, in which reference TRBV5-8 and TRBJ1-2 provide the parts outside the CDR3, is EAGVTQSPTHLIKTRGQQATLRCSPISGHTSVYWYQQALGLGLQFLLWYDEGEERNRGNFPPRFSGRQFPNYSSELNVNALELEDSALYLCASSLVFGTGEHYGYTFGSGTRLTVV.

The chain employs TRBV27 and TRBJ1-1; D remains unclear. The CDR3 covers 14 residues. V lost 6 bases, J lost 3 bases, and 14 bases lay in between. CDR1 is MNHEY, CDR2 SMNVEV, per germline (reference sequence). CDR3 region: CASSPFLPDTEAFF. DNA for the CDR3: TGTGCCAGCAGCCCCTTCCTCCCCGACACTGAAGCTTTCTTT.

Comments on this clone: Other nucleotide sequences in the sample specify the same CDR3. The chain combines TRBV28 with TRBJ2-2; the D is unclear. The CDR3 totals 13 residues. V was cut by 6 bases and J by 1 base, with 6 bases left in between. Germline values: CDR1 MDHEN, CDR2 SYDVKM. The CDR3 nucleotides are TGTGCCAGCAGCCCCCAGAACACCGGGGAGCTGTTTTTT. It yields the protein CASSPQNTGELFF.

A few counts support this clone. CDR3 DNA sequence: TGTGCCAGCAGCTTAGCGGACGTAGGCGGGAGACGGGAGACCCAGTACTTC. It encodes CASSLADVGGRRETQYF. V is TRBV7-9 and J is TRBJ2-5; 7 nucleotides line up with TRBD2. This CDR3 comprises 17 residues. Germline V gene lookup returns CDR1 SEHNR and CDR2 FQNEAQ (reference sequence). Losses at the gene ends were 0 bases for V and 5 bases for J; bases not matched to a gene: 12.

J is TRBJ2-7 and V is TRBV5-8, with TRBD1 matching over 10 bases. V shed 4 bases and J 2 bases; nucleotides not matched to a gene: 9. CDR3 length: 16 residues. Germline-derived CDR1 and CDR2 are SGHTS and YDEGEE. In DNA form, the CDR3 reads TGTGCCAGCAGCACGGGGCCGGGACAGGGGACCTACGAGCAGTACTTC. Its protein is CASSTGPGQGTYEQYF.

The chain combines TRBV5-1 with TRBJ2-7; 7 bases map to TRBD1. The CDR3 is 13 amino acids. Germline loops: CDR1 SGHRS, CDR2 YFSETQ. The junction had 1 base not matched to a gene; V was cut back by 0 bases and J by 4 bases. As DNA, the CDR3 is TGCGCCAGCAGCTTGGCCAGGGGGTACGAGCAGTACTTC. This sequence encodes CASSLARGYEQYF. Combining the CDR3 with reference TRBV5-1 and TRBJ2-7 gives the whole variable domain KAGVTQTPRYLIKTRGQQVTLSCSPISGHRSVSWYQQTPGQGLQFLFEYFSETQRNKGNFPGRFSGRQFSNSRSEMNVSTLELGDSALYLCASSLARGYEQYFGPGTRLTVT.

The gene calls are TRBV4-3 and TRBJ2-3, with 9 bases matching TRBD2. Looked up from germline, CDR1 is LGHNA and CDR2 is YSLEER. Germline trimming cut 4 bases from V and 6 bases from J; bases unmatched to any gene: 2. The length of the CDR3 is 13 residues. The CDR3 DNA reads as TGCGCCAGCAGCCGGGGGACTAGCGATACGCAGTATTTT. Amino acid sequence: CASSRGTSDTQYF.